One sample yielded the 13 T cell receptor beta chains listed below, sequenced in a study of blood T cell repertoires in COVID-19. The assay was immunoSEQ multiplex PCR, and TCRdb's table has in-frame clones only and misses some. The data hold tens of thousands of clones, with 88% observed a single time. Sequences were obtained from peripheral blood. The receptor set was obtained from a human donor in a cohort sampled during active COVID-19.

The chain joins TRBV25-1 to TRBJ2-3, with 7 positions matching TRBD2. V dropped 4 bases and J dropped 4; count of bases not matched to a gene: 11. The CDR3 contains 16 residues. CDR1 is MGHDK, CDR2 SYGVNS, per germline. Written as DNA, the CDR3 is TGTGCCAGCAGTGCGACTAGCTTTAATGTGGCAGATACGCAGTATTTT. Encoded protein: CASSATSFNVADTQYF.

V usage is TRBV28 and J usage is TRBJ1-2; D ambiguous. This CDR3 is 13 amino acids long. V dropped 5 bases and J dropped 7 bases, with 14 bases sitting between them. The germline V gene has CDR1 MDHEN and CDR2 SYDVKM. The CDR3 is CASSRSTGFGYTF. The CDR3 DNA sequence: TGTGCCAGCAGTCGATCGACGGGGTTTGGCTACACCTTC.

The CDR3 coding sequence is TGTGCCAGCAGCTTTGGGACAGGGAAAGGACTTGGAAACACCATATATTTT. Translating gives CASSFGTGKGLGNTIYF. The V and J genes are TRBV7-2 and TRBJ1-3, with 9 bases fitting TRBD1. The CDR3 length is 17 residues. The ends lost 3 bases at V and 3 bases at J; junction bases unmatched: 9. Germline V gene data show CDR1 as SGHTA and CDR2 as FQGNSA. Full variable domain (outside the CDR3, taken from reference TRBV7-2 and TRBJ1-3): GAGVSQSPSNKVTEKGKDVELRCDPISGHTALYWYRQSLGQGLEFLIYFQGNSAPDKSGLPSDRFSAERTGGSVSTLTIQRTQQEDSAVYLCASSFGTGKGLGNTIYFGEGSWLTVV.

The rearrangement links TRBV20-1 to TRBJ2-1; TRBD2 agrees at 11 bases. The ends lost 3 bases at V and 2 bases at J; junction bases unmatched: 9. The CDR3 extends over 17 amino acids. Germline CDR1 and CDR2: DFQATT and SNEGSKA (reference sequence). CDR3 loop: CSASATPGLAAYNEQFF. The CDR3 nucleotides read TGCAGTGCTAGTGCTACACCGGGACTAGCGGCCTACAATGAGCAGTTCTTC.

The chain links TRBV6-6 to TRBJ2-1, with TRBD2 matching over 9 bases. V was clipped by 4 bases and J by 2 bases; unmatched bases: 6. The germline CDR1 and CDR2 sequences are MNHNY and SVGAGI (reference sequence). The CDR3 extends over 16 amino acids. CDR3 DNA: TGTGCCAGCAGTTCTTGGCTAGCGGGACCCTACAATGAGCAGTTCTTC. Amino acid sequence: CASSSWLAGPYNEQFF.

The chain couples TRBV14 to TRBJ1-3; TRBD1 matches at 7 bases. This CDR3 comprises 15 residues. Germline V gives CDR1 SGHDN, CDR2 FVKESK. J was trimmed by 4 bases and V by 2 bases; bases with no gene match: 5. The CDR3 DNA reads as TGTGCCAGCAGCCAACAGACAGGGATCGGAAACACCATATATTTT. The encoded protein is CASSQQTGIGNTIYF. Combining the CDR3 with reference TRBV14 and TRBJ1-3 gives the whole variable domain EAGVTQFPSHSVIEKGQTVTLRCDPISGHDNLYWYRRVMGKEIKFLLHFVKESKQDESGMPNNRFLAERTGGTYSTLKVQPAELEDSGVYFCASSQQTGIGNTIYFGEGSWLTVV.

The rearrangement links TRBV4-3 to TRBJ1-2, with D possibly TRBD1 on 6 matching bases. The CDR3 runs to 15 residues. Germline V gene sequence: CDR1 LGHNA, CDR2 YSLEER. V was clipped by 1 base and J by 2 bases, with 11 bases between them. The CDR3, as DNA: TGCGCCAGCAGCCAAGTGACAGGCGGGAACTATGGCTACACCTTC. Its translation is CASSQVTGGNYGYTF.

This rearrangement joins TRBV7-2 to TRBJ2-3; the match to TRBD2 covers 7 bases. With 7 bases clipped from V and 2 bases from J, the junction kept 9 bases outside the gene matches. Germline loops: CDR1 SGHTA, CDR2 FQGNSA. The CDR3 contains 15 residues. CDR3 bases: TGTGCCAGCACCCCTACCGGGGACTACACAGATACGCAGTATTTT. Encoded protein: CASTPTGDYTDTQYF.

This chain connects TRBV7-2 to TRBJ2-1; tentative D call: TRBD2 (6 bases). Germline loops: CDR1 SGHTA, CDR2 FQGNSA. CDR3 length: 15 amino acids. V dropped 3 bases and J dropped 10 bases, with 19 bases sitting between them. The CDR3: CASSFSRGRSGEQFF. Here the CDR3 DNA reads TGTGCCAGCAGCTTTTCCCGGGGACGGAGCGGGGAGCAGTTCTTC. Full variable domain (rest looked up from reference TRBV7-2 and TRBJ2-1): GAGVSQSPSNKVTEKGKDVELRCDPISGHTALYWYRQSLGQGLEFLIYFQGNSAPDKSGLPSDRFSAERTGGSVSTLTIQRTQQEDSAVYLCASSFSRGRSGEQFFGPGTRLTVL.

This chain joins TRBV7-6 and TRBJ1-2; D may be TRBD1 (6 bases). Germline values: CDR1 SGHVS, CDR2 FNYEAQ. The CDR3 covers 13 residues. Trimming removed 5 bases from V and 2 bases from J, with 9 bases in between. The CDR3 coding sequence is TGTGCCAGCAGCGAGGGGGTCAACTATGGCTACACCTTC. Translated: CASSEGVNYGYTF. Filled out from reference TRBV7-6 and TRBJ1-2, the complete variable domain reads GAGVSQSPRYKVTKRGQDVALRCDPISGHVSLYWYRQALGQGPEFLTYFNYEAQQDKSGLPNDRFSAERPEGSISTLTIQRTEQRDSAMYRCASSEGVNYGYTFGSGTRLTVV.

V is TRBV7-9 and J is TRBJ2-1; D ambiguous. Trimming removed 0 bases at V and 4 bases at J, with 7 bases between. CDR1 SEHNR and CDR2 FQNEAQ come from the germline V gene (reference sequence). The CDR3 totals 14 residues. CDR3 DNA sequence: TGTGCCAGCAGCTTAGCGGCCTCTTACAATGAGCAGTTCTTC. Its protein product is CASSLAASYNEQFF. Supplemented by reference TRBV7-9 and TRBJ2-1, the full variable domain reads DTGVSQNPRHKITKRGQNVTFRCDPISEHNRLYWYRQTLGQGPEFLTYFQNEAQLEKSRLLSDRFSAERPKGSFSTLEIQRTEQGDSAMYLCASSLAASYNEQFFGPGTRLTVL.

This chain joins TRBV18 and TRBJ1-1; 10 bases are shared with TRBD1. The V gene's germline CDR1 is KGHSH and CDR2 LQKENI. Losses at the gene ends were 4 bases for V and 3 bases for J; bases not matched to a gene: 17. CDR3 length: 19 amino acids. The chain's CDR3 is CASSLIPSGQGTRDTEAFF. CDR3 in DNA: TGTGCCAGCTCACTTATTCCGTCGGGACAGGGGACCCGGGACACTGAAGCTTTCTTT.

The chain joins TRBV2 to TRBJ2-5, with 10 bases fitting TRBD1. Germline V gene lookup returns CDR1 SNHLY and CDR2 FYNNEI. The junction had 3 bases not matched to a gene; V was cut back by 6 bases and J by 8 bases. CDR3 length: 12 residues. CDR3 loop: CASSRDRGTQYF. The CDR3 region has the DNA TGTGCCAGCAGCCGGGACAGGGGAACCCAGTACTTC.